This TCR beta chain was documented in a study of PD-L1 blockade in urothelial cancer listed by TCRdb under 2017. Describing the broader study: Therapy was started at some point between 2013 and 2015 for all patients, and atezolizumab 1,200 mg was administered intravenously every 3 weeks. Under 30 patients had pretreatment blood TCR-seq, some 25 had at least one posttreatment blood collection, and some 25 had tumor TCR-seq. Durable clinical benefit was achieved by nine patients but not by the remaining 20. Durable clinical benefit was defined as a progression-free survival longer than 6 months, and TCR features were additionally tested against progression-free survival and overall survival. Patients had an ECOG performance status of 0 or 1 and had received between 0 and 3 prior chemotherapy regimens. In the same patients, pretreatment tumors underwent whole exome sequencing and RNA sequencing in addition to TCR sequencing. Blood samples were analyzed at 3 weeks after treatment start (second dose) and at 6 weeks after treatment start. TCR sequencing covered pretreatment tumor samples and matched, serially collected peripheral blood taken before and after atezolizumab treatment. About 90% of the roughly 30 patients were males with bladder-origin urothelial cancer, and about 60% of the 29 reported a prior smoking history. Blood samples gave median yields of about 150,000 T cells and tens of thousands of unique TCRs, along with a median clonality of approximately 0.084. Somatic, immune and clinical correlates of response to PD-L1 blockade with atezolizumab in urothelial cancer were the focus of an exploratory multi-omic analysis. What the research found in general, with its limitations: Patients with durable benefit showed greater expansion of tumor-associated TCR clones in peripheral blood 3 weeks after starting treatment (n ≈ 21, p = 0.022). Because the sample size was small (n ≈ 30) and many exploratory analyses were performed, the results are intended to be hypothesis-generating. Improved progression-free and overall survival was found to be associated with pretreatment peripheral blood TCR clonality below the median.

Germline trimming: 5 bases from V, 7 bases from J; junction bases outside gene matches: 14. From the cysteine up to the phenylalanine, the CDR3 has a length of 15 residues. CDR3 DNA only is kept here, 45 bases in frame from base 1. CDR1 MDHEN and CDR2 SYDVKM were looked up in the germline V gene. This specimen's time point label, interpreted: peripheral blood 6 weeks after treatment start. A total of some 30 patients with locally advanced or metastatic urothelial carcinoma, treated at Memorial Sloan Kettering on a trial protocol, made up the cohort. Peripheral blood mononuclear cells were collected pretreatment and during treatment, with between 1 and 8 total time points obtained per patient. The Qiagen DNeasy Blood extraction kit was used to purify genomic DNA from total PBMCs and tumor samples. PBMCs were collected pretreatment and during treatment, and were isolated and stored as previously described.

To estimate absolute template abundance from read counts, synthetic TCR analog templates were spiked into each PCR. The immunoSEQ assay was used to amplify TCRbeta CDR3 regions from genomic DNA with bias-controlled V and J gene primers. Sequencing of rearranged TCRbeta segments was done at approximately 20X coverage. In the source study's methods: Clustering was used to correct sequencing errors, and CDR3s were annotated against IMGT to assign V, D and J genes. Downstream analyses used only productive TCRbeta rearrangements, leaving out any out-of-frame or stop-codon sequences. Clonality was calculated as one minus the Shannon entropy normalized by the log of the number of unique productive sequences. Fisher's exact test with Benjamini-Hochberg correction, at a threshold of adjusted p below 0.01, was used to find clones that differed between time points or between blood and tumor. The clones in this table, taken by TCRdb from immuneACCESS, are in-frame only. Not every clone is retained; where verified, under half of the shortfall comes from an unresolved V gene, and the cause of the rest is unknown. That table gives V, J and clone size, and the DNA gave D and trimming. For this sample the table gives about 45,000 clones, of which around 82% were detected only once. The ten biggest clones cover approximately 13% of the sample.

Note on this clone: Its antigen has not been determined. The input lacks base qualities; no much larger clone sits a single base away.

The source was PBMCs, collected around atezolizumab (anti-PD-L1) treatment. The TCR was taken from a man in his 60s with urothelial cancer. Recombination connected TRBV28 to TRBJ2-7; the central 7 bases match TRBD1. The CDR3 protein: CASSILGQAYLEQYF. The DNA sequence is as follows: TGTGCCAGCAGTATCCTTGGACAGGCCTACTTAGAGCAGTACTTC.